This record looks at one TCR beta chain sequence and its context. In assigning cohorts, the study relied on participant-reported clinical history. Germline V gene sequence: CDR1 SGHVS, CDR2 FNYEAQ. V lost 1 base, J lost 1 base, and 11 bases lay in between. The CDR3 totals 15 residues. This record belongs to a study of blood T cell repertoires in COVID-19. Study overall: Sites across the United States, Italy and Spain contributed samples from acute and convalescent COVID-19.

Authors' methods: Reference gene primer amplification in the assay estimated nucleated cell counts. Generated by immunoSEQ multiplex PCR, the TCRdb table keeps only in-frame clones and is missing some. V and J calls and clone size follow that table, whereas D and trimming were derived from the DNA. The data contain about 440,000 clones, around nine tenths of them singletons. J is TRBJ2-7 and V is TRBV7-6, with a possible D match to TRBD1 (5 bases). The TCR comes from a woman aged 18-35 years with acute COVID-19. The specimen was PBMCs or T cells enriched from blood (not recorded which). The CDR3 sequence is CASSLGGSRSYEQYF. In DNA, the CDR3 is TGTGCCAGCAGCTTAGGGGGCAGTAGGTCCTACGAGCAGTACTTC.